The 17 T cell receptor beta chains below come from one sample, sequenced in a study of radiotherapy plus CTLA-4 blockade in lung cancer. Some clones are missing from TCRdb's copy, which holds only in-frame ones; the method was immunoSEQ multiplex PCR. The sample lists fewer than 55,000 clones; approximately 77% were seen once. Sequencing used peripheral blood, obtained from a patient treated with radiotherapy plus ipilimumab. Every receptor here comes from a human donor with non-small cell lung cancer whose response to radiotherapy plus ipilimumab could not be evaluated.

This chain connects TRBV5-1 to TRBJ2-1; 14 nucleotides match TRBD2. Trimming at V came to 5 bases and at J to 9 bases, leaving 7 bases not matched to a gene. Per germline, CDR1 SGHRS and CDR2 YFSETQ. The CDR3 length is 15 residues. The CDR3 protein is CASSLGGLAGGEQFF. The CDR3 nucleotides are TGCGCCAGCAGTCTGGGAGGACTAGCGGGGGGTGAGCAGTTCTTC. The whole variable domain, remainder taken from reference TRBV5-1 and TRBJ2-1, is KAGVTQTPRYLIKTRGQQVTLSCSPISGHRSVSWYQQTPGQGLQFLFEYFSETQRNKGNFPGRFSGRQFSNSRSEMNVSTLELGDSALYLCASSLGGLAGGEQFFGPGTRLTVL.

The rearrangement uses TRBV11-2 and TRBJ1-6; no definite D call. The germline CDR1 and CDR2 sequences are SGHAT and FQNNGV. The V end lost 1 base, the J end lost 7 bases, and 11 bases lay between the germline ends. This CDR3 is 15 amino acids long. The CDR3 nucleotides are TGTGCCAGCAGCTTAGGCGGGGTAGGCAATTCACCCCTCCACTTT. Translating gives CASSLGGVGNSPLHF.

The chain links TRBV18 to TRBJ2-1; TRBD2 is a possible D gene (5 bases). Trimming left V 3 bases short and J 8 bases short, with 5 bases between. The CDR3 sequence is 11 residues long. Germline V CDR1 and CDR2: KGHSH, LQKENI. The CDR3 here is CASSPGDEQFF. DNA of the CDR3: TGTGCCAGCTCACCCGGGGATGAGCAGTTCTTC.

This chain joins TRBV7-3 and TRBJ2-7; perhaps TRBD2 as D (6 bases). Trimming removed 5 bases from V and 5 bases from J, with 16 bases in between. Germline V gene sequence: CDR1 SGHTA, CDR2 FQGTGA. The CDR3 is 14 residues long. This CDR3 is CASSPTGSGDEQYF. The CDR3 DNA reads as TGTGCCAGCAGCCCAACCGGGTCGGGGGACGAGCAGTACTTC.

The table lists this clone with a few counts. The rearrangement uses TRBV7-9 and TRBJ1-3; D gene uncertain. This CDR3 is 14 amino acids long. Trimming stripped 6 bases from V and 0 bases from J, with 9 bases between. Germline CDR1 is SEHNR and CDR2 is FQNEAQ (reference sequence). CDR3 loop: CASSEESSGNTIYF. The CDR3 DNA reads as TGTGCCAGCAGTGAGGAGAGCTCTGGAAACACCATATATTTT.

V and J are TRBV27 and TRBJ1-6; 7 bases align to TRBD1. Germline CDR1 and CDR2: MNHEY and SMNVEV (reference sequence). The CDR3 runs 16 residues. The J segment lost 9 bases and the V segment lost 6 bases, leaving 14 bases of the junction unmatched. The CDR3 region is CASRRAGGGLSSPLHF. The CDR3 nucleotides are TGTGCCAGCAGGCGTGCAGGGGGAGGTTTAAGTTCACCCCTCCACTTT.

This chain joins TRBV5-1 and TRBJ2-1; 8 bases are a match to TRBD2. Germline V gene sequence: CDR1 SGHRS, CDR2 YFSETQ. Losses at the gene ends were 0 bases for V and 2 bases for J; bases not matched to a gene: 4. This CDR3 has 16 residues. The CDR3 is CASSLGYSGAYNEQFF. DNA of the CDR3: TGCGCCAGCAGCTTGGGGTATAGCGGGGCCTACAATGAGCAGTTCTTC.

J is TRBJ1-4 and V is TRBV4-1; D not certain. V shed 4 bases and J shed 12 bases, with 21 bases lying between them. CDR1 MGHRA and CDR2 YSYEKL come from the germline V gene. The CDR3 has 15 residues. The CDR3 DNA follows: TGCGCCAGCAGCCTCCGGGGTGACATAGGCGATCAACTGTTTTTT. Encoded protein: CASSLRGDIGDQLFF.

This chain connects TRBV5-8 to TRBJ2-6, with D possibly matching TRBD1 (6 bases). CDR1 and CDR2 (germline): SGHTS, YDEGEE. Between the trimmed V and J ends, which lost 3 bases and 1 base, there was a span of 8 bases. There are 15 residues in the CDR3. The DNA of the CDR3 is TGTGCCAGCAGCTCTACAGGGTCTGGGGCCAACGTCCTGACTTTC. Translating it yields CASSSTGSGANVLTF.

The rearrangement joins TRBV5-5 to TRBJ1-2, with D tentatively TRBD1 (6 bases). CDR1 SGHKS and CDR2 YYEKEE come from the germline V gene (reference sequence). The CDR3 runs to 13 residues. V was shortened by 4 bases and J by 5 bases, with 12 bases between the two germline ends. Here the CDR3 DNA reads TGTGCCAGCAGCACGGACAGTAATTATGGCTACACCTTC. Protein product: CASSTDSNYGYTF.

CDR3 bases: TGTGCCAGCTCACCATTAGGACAGGGAAGCGGCACCGGGGAGCTGTTTTTT. Its translation is CASSPLGQGSGTGELFF. The chain is built from TRBV18 and TRBJ2-2, with 8 bases aligning to TRBD1. Germline V gives CDR1 KGHSH, CDR2 LQKENI. Trimming took 2 bases from V and 4 from J; bases not matched to a gene: 9. This CDR3 is 17 amino acids long. The variable domain in full, with the rest retrieved from reference TRBV18 and TRBJ2-2, is NAGVMQNPRHLVRRRGQEARLRCSPMKGHSHVYWYRQLPEEGLKFMVYLQKENIIDESGMPKERFSAEFPKEGPSILRIQQVVRGDSAAYFCASSPLGQGSGTGELFFGEGSRLTVL.

The gene calls are TRBV19 and TRBJ2-1, with D tentatively TRBD2 (5 bases). The CDR3 spans 14 residues. Trimming took off 4 bases at V and 6 bases at J, with 13 bases between the two ends. From germline, CDR1 is LNHDA and CDR2 SQIVND (reference sequence). This CDR3 reads CASSTKRGSNEQFF. The CDR3 region has the DNA TGTGCCAGTAGTACCAAGAGAGGGAGCAATGAGCAGTTCTTC.

This chain links TRBV9 with TRBJ2-5, with 8 positions matching TRBD2. The J call may be incorrect, as the DNA end agrees better with TRBJ2-7. Germline CDR1 reads SGDLS; CDR2 reads YYNGEE. This CDR3 comprises 14 residues. The CDR3 DNA sequence: TGTGCCAGCAGCGTAGCAGCGGGGGTCTACGAGCAGTACTTC. Encoded protein: CASSVAAGVYEQYF.

The genes are TRBV5-1 and TRBJ2-3; 8 bases match TRBD1. Germline V gene lookup returns CDR1 SGHRS and CDR2 YFSETQ. Trimming cost V 7 bases and J 0 bases; bases outside gene matches: 7. The CDR3 runs 15 residues. CDR3 nucleotide sequence: TGCGCCAGCCGCCCCGACAGGGGAAGCACAGATACGCAGTATTTT. Translated, it gives CASRPDRGSTDTQYF.

The chain carries TRBV30 and TRBJ1-6; D might be TRBD1 (5 bases). V was trimmed by 0 bases and J by 9 bases, leaving 9 bases between them. The CDR3 spans 13 residues. Germline V lookup: CDR1 GTSNPN, CDR2 SVGIG (reference sequence). The CDR3 protein is CAWSVQGRSPLHF. CDR3 DNA sequence: TGTGCCTGGAGTGTCCAGGGCCGTTCACCCCTCCACTTT.

CDR3 amino acids: CASSKGQGNTIYF. The CDR3 bases are TGTGCCAGCAGCAAGGGACAAGGAAACACCATATATTTT. V is TRBV21-1 and J is TRBJ1-3; TRBD1, as called in the table, went unchecked against the DNA. TRBV21-1 is listed as a pseudogene. The CDR3 consists of 13 residues.

The chain carries TRBV27 and TRBJ1-3; no clear D gene. The V and J ends lost 8 bases and 4 bases respectively, with 12 bases between them. The CDR3 spans 13 residues. CDR1 is MNHEY, CDR2 SMNVEV, per germline (reference sequence). The CDR3 protein is CASGPVRGNTIYF. The CDR3 DNA reads as TGTGCCAGCGGGCCGGTTCGGGGAAACACCATATATTTT.